This TCR beta chain was recorded in a study of blood T cells in healthy people across ages. Study results and caveats: Per million T cells, the diversity of TCR beta decreased roughly linearly as age advanced. The study could not conclusively compare naive and antigen-experienced cells, given its unsorted PBMCs.

Each donor was a healthy Caucasian individual from Russia, aged roughly 6 to 90. It was around 10 milliliters of peripheral blood that were drawn from each donor. Sample-barcoded 5' priming and a J-beta primer mix drove a second PCR of about 6 to 11 cycles. TCRdb itself ran the 5' RACE reads through MiXCR, one entry per CDR3 protein. The sample lists about 760,000 distinct CDR3 sequences; roughly three fifths were seen once. Only a few counts were recorded for this clonotype. Antigen: not known. Sample: blood. The TCR originated in a man aged 40-55 years in good health.

CDR3: CSVIDRDRVLNEQFF. CDR3 nucleotide sequence: TGCAGCGTTATAGACCGGGACAGGGTATTGAATGAGCAGTTCTTC. The rearrangement uses TRBV29-1 and TRBJ2-1; 9 nucleotides align to TRBD1. CDR3 size: 15 residues. Germline V gene sequence: CDR1 SQVTM, CDR2 ANQGSEA. J was trimmed by 7 bases and V by 5 bases; bases with no gene match: 12.